The sequence of this T cell receptor (beta chain) was determined in a study of somatic mutations in cytotoxic T cells in rheumatoid arthritis. Study-level points and caveats: Among patients with rheumatoid arthritis, but not healthy controls, CD8+ clonality increased with age. For about an eighth of the roughly 65 patients, a single CD8+ clone accounted for more than 20% of CD8+ cells.

Clones were sequenced by immunoSEQ multiplex PCR, and TCRdb holds only the in-frame ones, with some missing. The repertoire holds under 15,000 clones, with 80% as singletons. Regarding this clone: Its antigen is unknown.

This CDR3 has 15 residues. The V gene's germline CDR1 is MRHNA and CDR2 SNTAGT. The germline V and J ends were trimmed by 3 bases and 1 base, with 11 bases remaining between them. This sequence originates from a man aged 50 to 59 in good health. V gene TRBV6-4 combines with J gene TRBJ2-3; D may match TRBD1 or TRBD2 (6 bases each). Material: CD8+ T cells sorted from blood. This chain's CDR3 is CASSEGGGGTDTQYF. The CDR3 DNA follows: TGTGCCAGCAGTGAGGGGGGCGGAGGCACAGATACGCAGTATTTT.